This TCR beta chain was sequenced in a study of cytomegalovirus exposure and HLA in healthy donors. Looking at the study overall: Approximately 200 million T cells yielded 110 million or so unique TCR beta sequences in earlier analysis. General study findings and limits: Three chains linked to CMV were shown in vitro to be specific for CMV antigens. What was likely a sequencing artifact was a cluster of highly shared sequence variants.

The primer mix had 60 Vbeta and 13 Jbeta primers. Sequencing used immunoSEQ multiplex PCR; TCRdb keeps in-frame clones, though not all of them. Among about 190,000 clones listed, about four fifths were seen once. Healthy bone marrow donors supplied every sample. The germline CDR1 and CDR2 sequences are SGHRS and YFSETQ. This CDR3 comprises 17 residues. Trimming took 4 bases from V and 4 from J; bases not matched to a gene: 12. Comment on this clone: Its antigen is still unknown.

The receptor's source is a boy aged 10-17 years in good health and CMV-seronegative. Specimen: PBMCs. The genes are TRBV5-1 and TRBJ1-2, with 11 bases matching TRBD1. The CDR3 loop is CASSARTGGDSLYGYTF. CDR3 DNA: TGCGCCAGCAGCGCACGGACAGGGGGCGATTCTCTCTATGGCTACACCTTC.